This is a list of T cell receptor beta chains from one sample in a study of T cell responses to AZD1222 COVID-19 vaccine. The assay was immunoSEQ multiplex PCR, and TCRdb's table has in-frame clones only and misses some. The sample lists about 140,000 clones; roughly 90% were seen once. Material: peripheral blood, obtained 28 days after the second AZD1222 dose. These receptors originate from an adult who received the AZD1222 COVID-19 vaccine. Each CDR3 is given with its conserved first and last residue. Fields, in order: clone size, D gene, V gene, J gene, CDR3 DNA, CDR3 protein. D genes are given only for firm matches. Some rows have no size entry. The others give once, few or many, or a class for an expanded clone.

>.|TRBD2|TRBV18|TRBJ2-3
TGTGCCAGCTCACCAGAGGCTAGCGGGCTAAACACAGATACGCAGTATTTT
CASSPEASGLNTDTQYF
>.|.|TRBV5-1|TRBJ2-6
TGCGCCAGCAGCTTGGGACGGGGCTCTGGGGCCAACGTCCTGACTTTC
CASSLGRGSGANVLTF
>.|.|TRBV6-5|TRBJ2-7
TGTGCCAGCAGTACCAACTACGAGCAGTACTTC
CASSTNYEQYF
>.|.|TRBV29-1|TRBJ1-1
TGCAGCGTTGCTAACGGCGGTGACACTGAAGCTTTCTTT
CSVANGGDTEAFF
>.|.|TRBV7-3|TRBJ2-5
TGTGCCAGCAGCAAGGGGACCGTGGGGGCAGAGACCCAGTACTTC
CASSKGTVGAETQYF
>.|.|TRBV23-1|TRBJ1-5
TGCGCCAGCAGGGGAAATTCACGGGGGAATCAGCCCCAGCATTTT
CASRGNSRGNQPQHF
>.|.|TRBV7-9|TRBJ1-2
TGTGCCAGCAGCCCGCCCATAATTTATGGCTACACCTTC
CASSPPIIYGYTF
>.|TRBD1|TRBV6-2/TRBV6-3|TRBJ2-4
TGTGCCAGCAGTTGGGACAGGGTGTCCAAAAACATTCAGTACTTC
CASSWDRVSKNIQYF
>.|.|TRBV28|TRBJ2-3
TGTGCCAGCGGTACTGGGGGCACAGATACGCAGTATTTT
CASGTGGTDTQYF
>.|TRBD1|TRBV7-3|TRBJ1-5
TGTGCCAGCAGCCAGGCGGGACAGGGAACGCCCCAGCATTTT
CASSQAGQGTPQHF
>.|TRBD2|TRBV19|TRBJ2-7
TGTGCCAGTACTCGCGGGGGTTTTGGCGAGCAGTACTTC
CASTRGGFGEQYF
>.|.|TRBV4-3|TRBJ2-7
TGCGCCAGCAGCCCCCGGGACTCCCCTTACGAGCAGTACTTC
CASSPRDSPYEQYF
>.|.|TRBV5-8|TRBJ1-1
TGTGCCAGCAGCTTTGGCCCCAGGGTGATGAACACTGAAGCTTTCTTT
CASSFGPRVMNTEAFF
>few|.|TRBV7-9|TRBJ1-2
TGTGCCAGCAGCCGAGCAGGAAAGGGCTACACCTTC
CASSRAGKGYTF
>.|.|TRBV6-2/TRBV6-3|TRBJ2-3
TGTGCCAGCAGTTTCACCGGTTCAAGCACAGATACGCAGTATTTT
CASSFTGSSTDTQYF
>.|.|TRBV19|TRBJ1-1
TGTGCCAGTAGGGACGGGACTAACACTGAAGCTTTCTTT
CASRDGTNTEAFF
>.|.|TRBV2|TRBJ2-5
TGTGCCGGCAGGGTCGGGAAGACCCAGTACTTC
CAGRVGKTQYF
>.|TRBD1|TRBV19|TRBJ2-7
TGTGCCAGTAGCCCGGGACAGGGCTTTTTCGAGCAGTACTTC
CASSPGQGFFEQYF
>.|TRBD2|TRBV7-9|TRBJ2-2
TGTGCCAGCAGCCTCCGGACTAGCGGGGTTTACCAAGAAACCGGGGAGCTGTTTTTT
CASSLRTSGVYQETGELFF
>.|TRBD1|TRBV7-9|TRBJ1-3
TGTGCCAGCAGCCAAAGACAGGGAAGTGGAAACACCATATATTTT
CASSQRQGSGNTIYF
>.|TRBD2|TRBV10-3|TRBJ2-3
TGTGCCATCAGGGCTAGCGGGGGAAACACAGATACGCAGTATTTT
CAIRASGGNTDTQYF
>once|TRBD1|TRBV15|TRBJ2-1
TGTGCCACCAGCAGTCGGACAGGGGGCGTATCCGGGACTAGGAAGGATAATGAGCAGTTCTTC
CATSSRTGGVSGTRKDNEQFF
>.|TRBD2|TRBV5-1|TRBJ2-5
TGCGCCAGCAGCTCCGCCCCGGGACTAGCGGGGGGTGCAGAGACCCAGTACTTC
CASSSAPGLAGGAETQYF
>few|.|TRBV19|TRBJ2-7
TGTGCCAGCTCGACAGACGAGACCACCTACGAGCAGTACTTC
CASSTDETTYEQYF
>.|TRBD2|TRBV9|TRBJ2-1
TGTGCCAGCAGCGTAGTGTCTAGCGGGAGCAATGAGCAGTTCTTC
CASSVVSSGSNEQFF
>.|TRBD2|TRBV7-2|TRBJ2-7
TGTGCCAGCAGCTCCCCCCTGGGCGGGGGGACCTACGAGCAGTACTTC
CASSSPLGGGTYEQYF
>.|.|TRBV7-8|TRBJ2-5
TGTGCCAGCAGCTTCGACCTACAAGAGACCCAGTACTTC
CASSFDLQETQYF
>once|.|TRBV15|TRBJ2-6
TGTGCCACCAGCAGAGATCCCCCCTCTGGGGCCAACGTCCTGACTTTC
CATSRDPPSGANVLTF
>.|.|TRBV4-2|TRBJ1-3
TGTGCCAGCAGCGAAAGGGCGTGGCAGATATATTTT
CASSERAWQIYF
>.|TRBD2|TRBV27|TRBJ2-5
TGTGCCAGCAGTTTATGGTCTCGGGGGGACCAAGAGACCCAGTACTTC
CASSLWSRGDQETQYF
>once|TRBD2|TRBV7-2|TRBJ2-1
TGTGCCAGCAGCTTAGTAGGGACTAGCGAGTACAATGAGCAGTTCTTC
CASSLVGTSEYNEQFF
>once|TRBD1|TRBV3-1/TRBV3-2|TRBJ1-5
TGTGCCAGCAGCCAACCGACAGGGTTGGATCAGCCCCAGCATTTT
CASSQPTGLDQPQHF
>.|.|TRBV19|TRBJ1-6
TGTGCCAGTAGTTCCAATAATTCACCCCTCCACTTT
CASSSNNSPLHF
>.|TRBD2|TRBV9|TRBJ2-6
TGTGCCAGCAGCCTACTAGCGGGAGGAGGAGCCGTCCTGACTTTC
CASSLLAGGGAVLTF
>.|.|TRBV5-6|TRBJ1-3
TGTGCCAGCAGCTTGCGGGGGGCTGGAAACACCATATATTTT
CASSLRGAGNTIYF
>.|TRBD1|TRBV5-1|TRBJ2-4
TGCGCCAGCAGCCCCCCGGGCAGGGGGAACATTCAGTACTTC
CASSPPGRGNIQYF
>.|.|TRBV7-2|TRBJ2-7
TGTGCCAGCAGCTGGTCCCCCCGGGAGCAGTACTTC
CASSWSPREQYF
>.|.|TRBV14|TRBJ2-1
TGTGCCAGCAGCCTAGGGGGAGCGATGGATGAGCAGTTCTTC
CASSLGGAMDEQFF
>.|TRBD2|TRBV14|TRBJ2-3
TGTGCCAGCAGCCAAATAGGGACTAGCGGGAGGGCCATCTTCACAGATACGCAGTATTTT
CASSQIGTSGRAIFTDTQYF
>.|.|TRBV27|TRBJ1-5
TGTGCCAGCAGCCCAAGCCACGGAGAGAGCAATCAGCCCCAGCATTTT
CASSPSHGESNQPQHF
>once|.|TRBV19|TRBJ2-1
TGTGCCAGTAGTACCGGGCCGGGAGCCGCTGGGGAGCAGTTCTTC
CASSTGPGAAGEQFF